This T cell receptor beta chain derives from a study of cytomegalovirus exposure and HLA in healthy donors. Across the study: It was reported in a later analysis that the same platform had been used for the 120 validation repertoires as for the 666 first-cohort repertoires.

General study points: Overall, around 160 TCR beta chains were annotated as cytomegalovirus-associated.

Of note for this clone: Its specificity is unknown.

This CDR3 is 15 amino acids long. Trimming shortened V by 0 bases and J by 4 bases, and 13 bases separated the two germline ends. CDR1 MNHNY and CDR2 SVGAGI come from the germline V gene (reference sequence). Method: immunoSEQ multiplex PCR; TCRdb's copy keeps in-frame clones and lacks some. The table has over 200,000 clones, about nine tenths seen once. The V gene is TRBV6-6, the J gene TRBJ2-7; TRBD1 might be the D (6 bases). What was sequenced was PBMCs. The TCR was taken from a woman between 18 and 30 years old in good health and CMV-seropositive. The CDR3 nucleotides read TGTGCCAGCAGTTACTCGAACAGGGACCGATACGAGCAGTACTTC. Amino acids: CASSYSNRDRYEQYF.